Listed below are T cell receptor beta chains from one sample, sequenced in a study of shared clonotypes between healthy human individuals. Produced via immunoSEQ multiplex PCR; TCRdb's table is partial and in-frame only. Among a few million clones listed, approximately 90% were seen once. The sample was naive CD4+ T cells from PBMCs. The receptors stem from a young man in good health. Some clones in this sample may be carry-over from other donors' samples. The CDR3 runs from the conserved cysteine through the conserved F or W. A D gene is named only where the DNA matches it firmly. Rows give clone size only sometimes, using once, few, many, or a class for an expanded clone.

TRBV19	-	TRBJ2-1	TRBD1	TGTGCCAGTAGTAGGGGACAGGGGATCGGGGAGCAGTTCTTC	CASSRGQGIGEQFF
TRBV6-5	-	TRBJ1-5	-	TGTGCCAGCAGTTTAACCCCCAGGCAGCCCCAGCATTTT	CASSLTPRQPQHF
TRBV5-1	-	TRBJ2-7	TRBD1	TGCGCCAGCAGTCCAAGACAGGGAACCTACGAGCAGTACTTC	CASSPRQGTYEQYF
TRBV27	-	TRBJ2-2	TRBD1	TGTGCCAGCAGTTTCCTAGGGGGCGCGGACACCGGGGAGCTGTTTTTT	CASSFLGGADTGELFF
TRBV28	-	TRBJ1-1	TRBD1	TGTGCCAGCAGTAAGATCAACAGGGGTAACACTGAAGCTTTCTTT	CASSKINRGNTEAFF
TRBV15	-	TRBJ2-2	TRBD1	TGTGCCACCAGCAGAGATCGTACGGGACAGGGGCCTACCGGGGAGCTGTTTTTT	CATSRDRTGQGPTGELFF
TRBV5-6	-	TRBJ1-1	TRBD1	TGTGCCAGCAGCGTAGACAGGGGGCGACCGATGAACACTGAAGCTTTCTTT	CASSVDRGRPMNTEAFF
TRBV7-9	-	TRBJ2-1	-	TGTGCCAGCAGCCTAGGGGGGGGTCCGCAGGATAATGAGCAGTTCTTC	CASSLGGGPQDNEQFF
TRBV19	-	TRBJ2-7	-	TGTGCCAGTAAAAGGACTGTGGAGTCCTACGAGCAGTACTTC	CASKRTVESYEQYF
TRBV7-6	-	TRBJ2-7	-	TGTGCCAGCAGCTTAGTTTTTAGGACAGCGGACTACGAGCAGTACTTC	CASSLVFRTADYEQYF
TRBV9	-	TRBJ2-3	TRBD2	TGTGCCAGCAGCTTTACTAGCGGGAGCACAGATACGCAGTATTTT	CASSFTSGSTDTQYF
TRBV29-1	-	TRBJ1-1	-	TGCAGCGTACACAAGGAAAGGGCGCGGACTGAAGCTTTCTTT	CSVHKERARTEAFF
TRBV19	-	TRBJ2-1	TRBD2	TGTGCCAGTACCCCTTGGGCTAGCGGGAGTAATGAGCAGTTCTTC	CASTPWASGSNEQFF
TRBV28	-	TRBJ1-1	-	TGTGCCAGCAGTTACCCTAGGACTCTCGGGGATGAAGCTTTCTTT	CASSYPRTLGDEAFF
TRBV2	once	TRBJ2-1	TRBD2	TGTGCCGGAAAAACCGGGACTAGCTTCAATGAGCAGTTCTTC	CAGKTGTSFNEQFF
TRBV5-5	-	TRBJ2-1	TRBD2	TGTGCCAGCAGCATTAGCGGGAGCGGCAGCAATGAGCAGTTCTTC	CASSISGSGSNEQFF
TRBV7-2	-	TRBJ2-7	TRBD2	TGTGCCAGCAGCTTAGCTAGCGGGAGCCACGAGCAGTACTTC	CASSLASGSHEQYF
TRBV6-1	-	TRBJ2-3	-	TGTGCCAGCAATCCCACAGATACGCAGTATTTT	CASNPTDTQYF
TRBV18	-	TRBJ2-7	-	TGTGCCAGCTCACCACCGCAAGCGGGCGGCTACGAGCAGTACTTC	CASSPPQAGGYEQYF
TRBV7-9	-	TRBJ2-5	-	TGTGCCAGCAGCCCCCCCTCCGGAGAGACCCAGTACTTC	CASSPPSGETQYF
TRBV25-1	-	TRBJ1-3	-	TGTGCCAGCAGTGAGCAGGGTAGCTCTGGAAACACCATATATTTT	CASSEQGSSGNTIYF
TRBV6-4	-	TRBJ1-5	-	TGTGCCAGCAGGGACGGTCTCAATCAGCCCCAGCATTTT	CASRDGLNQPQHF
TRBV10-3	-	TRBJ2-7	TRBD2	TGTGCCATCAGTGAGGCCCCGCCAACTAGAGGGGAGGGTTACGAGCAGTACTTC	CAISEAPPTRGEGYEQYF
TRBV28	-	TRBJ2-2	TRBD2	TGTGCCAGCAGTTCGCGACTAGCGGGAGGGTCGGACGGGGAGCTGTTTTTT	CASSSRLAGGSDGELFF
TRBV28	-	TRBJ2-7	-	TGTGCCAGCAGTCAGACACGGACCTACGAGCAGTACTTC	CASSQTRTYEQYF
TRBV6-1	once	TRBJ2-3	-	TGTGCCAGCAACAAGGGGTCGGATACGCAGTATTTT	CASNKGSDTQYF
TRBV9	-	TRBJ2-2	-	TGTGCCAGCAGCGGGAACACGGGGGTTAGACTTGTTGCCGGGGAGCTGTTTTTT	CASSGNTGVRLVAGELFF
TRBV6-5	-	TRBJ2-5	-	TGTGCCAGCAGCCGCCGGTCAGGGATCCGCGAGACCCAGTACTTC	CASSRRSGIRETQYF
TRBV5-1	-	TRBJ2-7	TRBD2	TGCGCCAGCAGCTTGGTAGCTAGCGGCTACAGCTCCTACGAGCAGTACTTC	CASSLVASGYSSYEQYF
TRBV7-2	-	TRBJ2-5	-	TGTGCCAGCAGACCGGACGGGGAGACCCAGTACTTC	CASRPDGETQYF
TRBV10-2	-	TRBJ2-7	TRBD2	TGCGCCAGCAGTGGGCTAGCGGGGGTCTACGAGCAGTACTTC	CASSGLAGVYEQYF
TRBV6-1	-	TRBJ1-5	-	TGTGCCAGCAGTGAGGGGGCCTACCCCCGAAATCAGCCCCAGCATTTT	CASSEGAYPRNQPQHF
TRBV5-1	-	TRBJ1-4	-	TGCGCCAGCAGCTTTGGCAGGATACCCGGAGAAAAACTGTTTTTT	CASSFGRIPGEKLFF
TRBV4-3	-	TRBJ1-1	-	TGCGCCAGCAGCCAGGGCAACACCAAAGGGGTGAGCACTGAAGCTTTCTTT	CASSQGNTKGVSTEAFF
TRBV28	-	TRBJ1-2	TRBD1	TGTGCCAGCAGGGGACAGGGTGGAGGCTACACCTTC	CASRGQGGGYTF
TRBV5-6	-	TRBJ2-5	TRBD1	TGTGCCAGCAGTTTGGGACAGTTCCAAGAGACCCAGTACTTC	CASSLGQFQETQYF
TRBV10-3	-	TRBJ2-1	-	TGTGCCATCAGTGGAGGTGGGAATGAGCAGTTCTTC	CAISGGGNEQFF
TRBV9	-	TRBJ2-7	-	TGTGCCAGCAGCGTAGATCAGGGAGCGTACGAGCAGTACTTC	CASSVDQGAYEQYF
TRBV5-1	-	TRBJ2-1	-	TGCGCCAGCAGCTTGGACCTTAGGGTGATATACAATGAGCAGTTCTTC	CASSLDLRVIYNEQFF
TRBV5-1	-	TRBJ2-5	TRBD2	TGCGCCAGCAGATCTGTAGCGGGAGGGTCTGAGACCCAGTACTTC	CASRSVAGGSETQYF
TRBV15	-	TRBJ1-5	-	TGTGCCACCAGCCTCCGGACTTTCCTGGGTCAGCCCCAGCATTTT	CATSLRTFLGQPQHF
TRBV7-2	-	TRBJ1-5	TRBD1	TGTGCCAGCAGTCCACAGGGGGCACGAAATCAGCCCCAGCATTTT	CASSPQGARNQPQHF
TRBV29-1	-	TRBJ2-5	-	TGCAGCGCCATAATAGGGGAGACCCAGTACTTC	CSAIIGETQYF
TRBV5-6	-	TRBJ1-3	-	TGTGCCAGCAGCTTACGGAGGGGAAACACCATATATTTT	CASSLRRGNTIYF
TRBV5-4	-	TRBJ1-2	-	TGTGCCAGCAGCTTGGGCCTGGGTGGCAGCGGAAACTATGGCTACACCTTC	CASSLGLGGSGNYGYTF
TRBV27	-	TRBJ2-7	-	TGTGCCAGCAGTTTCGTCTGGGGGCCTAGCGAGCAGTACTTC	CASSFVWGPSEQYF
TRBV6-1	-	TRBJ2-7	TRBD2	TGTGCCAGCAGTGAATCTGCGGCGGGAGGGCTCTACGAGCAGTACTTC	CASSESAAGGLYEQYF
TRBV9	-	TRBJ1-1	-	TGTGCCAGCAGCGTAGTAGGACAGAACACTGAAGCTTTCTTT	CASSVVGQNTEAFF
TRBV28	-	TRBJ1-5	-	TGTGCCAGCAGGGAGGAGGGAGGCAATCAGCCCCAGCATTTT	CASREEGGNQPQHF
TRBV11-3	-	TRBJ2-7	TRBD2	TGTGCCAGCAGTCGGACTAGCTCCTACGAGCAGTACTTC	CASSRTSSYEQYF
TRBV7-2	once	TRBJ2-7	-	TGTGCCAGCAGCTTAGACGGGAGCCCACGCGAGCAGTACTTC	CASSLDGSPREQYF
TRBV7-9	-	TRBJ2-7	-	TGTGCCAGCAGCCCAAACACAGGGACCGACGAGCAGTACTTC	CASSPNTGTDEQYF
TRBV5-4	-	TRBJ1-2	-	TGTGCCAGCAGCCCCGGGGGCGGCCTAAACATCTATGGCTACACCTTC	CASSPGGGLNIYGYTF
TRBV11-2	-	TRBJ2-1	TRBD2	TGTGCCAGCAGTTCAGGGACTAGCGGGAGTTTGCCCTTTAATGAGCAGTTCTTC	CASSSGTSGSLPFNEQFF
TRBV29-1	-	TRBJ1-1	-	TGCAGCGTTGCCTCGCAGGTGAACACTGAAGCTTTCTTT	CSVASQVNTEAFF
TRBV20-1	few	TRBJ1-1	-	TGCAGTGCTAGATGGCAGGTGGAGGCTTTCTTT	CSARWQVEAFF
TRBV9	-	TRBJ2-2	-	TGTGCCAGCAGCGTAGCTTTAAGGAACACCGGGGAGCTGTTTTTT	CASSVALRNTGELFF
TRBV5-8	-	TRBJ2-7	-	TGTGCCAGCAGCTTGGTATCCGGGGTCGGGCACTACGAGCAGTACTTC	CASSLVSGVGHYEQYF
TRBV6-6	-	TRBJ1-1	-	TGTGCCAGCAGTGCTCCGGGGGCTGAAGCTTTCTTT	CASSAPGAEAFF
TRBV19	few	TRBJ1-5	-	TGTGCCAGTAGTATGATCAATCAGCCCCAGCATTTT	CASSMINQPQHF